This T cell receptor (beta chain) derives from a study of CD8+ T cells in alopecia areata. Study background: Treatment of the treated patients consisted of oral tofacitinib, 5 to 10 mg twice daily.

Sequencing relied on a cDNA template that was reverse transcribed from extracted RNA. Sequenced by immunoSEQ multiplex PCR; TCRdb stores in-frame clones only, minus some. The sample holds around 200,000 clones, around half seen once. Noted treatment: oral pan-JAK inhibitor, 5-10 mg twice daily. In alopecia areata patients, both lesional scalp punch biopsies and peripheral blood were collected. The trim removed 10 bases at V and 10 bases at J, leaving 10 bases unmatched. Germline CDR1 SEHNR, CDR2 FQNEAQ (reference sequence). CDR3 size: 12 residues. The chain couples TRBV7-9 to TRBJ2-1; 7 bases agree with TRBD2. The source material was CD8+ T cells sorted from blood, sampled at week 24, from a patient treated with tofacitinib. This receptor was obtained from a human donor with alopecia areata. The CDR3 nucleotides are TGTGCCACCGGACTAGAGGGAGGAGAGCAGTTCTTC. It encodes CATGLEGGEQFF.